Listed below are T cell receptor beta chains from one sample, sequenced in a study of blood T cell repertoires in COVID-19. The data were produced by immunoSEQ multiplex PCR, yet TCRdb's version contains in-frame clones alone and is incomplete. The profile shows about 270,000 clones, more than 70% of them singletons. Sequenced: peripheral blood. All receptors derive from a woman aged 18-29 years with acute or convalescent COVID-19. Each CDR3 is given without its conserved first and last residue. Each record gives: CDR3 length, V gene, CDR3 protein.

length: 13
V: TRBV5-1
CDR3: ASSFRGRGTDEQY

length: 14
V: TRBV18
CDR3: ASSPATRGLGEKLF

length: 16
V: TRBV11-2
CDR3: ASSFGDLWDRGNYEQY

length: 12
V: TRBV27
CDR3: ASSSTGFNEKLF

length: 14
V: TRBV19
CDR3: ASTPVGGQGARPQH

length: 12
V: TRBV24-1
CDR3: ATRQGSGANVLT

length: 14
V: TRBV24-1
CDR3: ATSDKELGHTDTQY

length: 11
V: TRBV29-1
CDR3: SVTTQGADGYT

length: 10
V: TRBV11-2
CDR3: ASSLKQFEQY

length: 14
V: TRBV18
CDR3: ASSPPLAGGYNEQF

length: 12
V: TRBV15
CDR3: ATSRGSIGGELF

length: 12
V: TRBV29-1
CDR3: SAMKGDGPETQY

length: 12
V: TRBV5-1
CDR3: ASSPGQGLNEQF

length: 12
V: TRBV4-1
CDR3: ASSQVDRDVEAF

length: 11
V: TRBV24-1
CDR3: ATSGAARETQY

length: 13
V: TRBV2
CDR3: ASRKGQRYTGELF

length: 8
V: TRBV20-1
CDR3: SARAQTQY

length: 15
V: TRBV5-6
CDR3: ASSYPGQGLKGDTQY

length: 17
V: TRBV11-2
CDR3: ASSLGPAGRGSSYNEQF

length: 13
V: TRBV6-5
CDR3: ASSYTRTGGSPLH

length: 11
V: TRBV14
CDR3: ASSRSGSGTQY

length: 13
V: TRBV3-1/TRBV3-2
CDR3: ASSRLGSSYNEQF

length: 11
V: TRBV7-9
CDR3: ASSHNRGLEAF

length: 10
V: TRBV4-2
CDR3: ASSQGGGPQH

length: 13
V: TRBV24-1
CDR3: ATSDSRGHTGELF

length: 13
V: TRBV29-1
CDR3: SVELYRGAGEKLF

length: 13
V: TRBV27
CDR3: ASSQTAMGSYGYT

length: 13
V: TRBV6-1
CDR3: ASSEGTGGLYGYT

length: 13
V: TRBV18
CDR3: ASSRDRGSGYGYT

length: 11
V: TRBV14
CDR3: ASSQSGPNEQF

length: 13
V: TRBV13
CDR3: ASTQTGEGANVLT

length: 13
V: TRBV14
CDR3: ASSQVAGGGTEAF

length: 11
V: TRBV12-3/TRBV12-4
CDR3: ASRDPGSYGYT

length: 16
V: TRBV12-5
CDR3: ASGLTRGTAARVETQY

length: 14
V: TRBV4-3
CDR3: ASSQDRGPWTGGYT

length: 15
V: TRBV30
CDR3: ASTWREGGGNLYEQY

length: 12
V: TRBV27
CDR3: ASSGSGSVYEQY

length: 14
V: TRBV3-1/TRBV3-2
CDR3: ASSQERGRGTGELF

length: 13
V: TRBV10-3
CDR3: AISLWEGPAYEQY

length: 11
V: TRBV9
CDR3: ASSARDRTEAF

length: 18
V: TRBV18
CDR3: ASSLFPLSRGVGSNQPQH